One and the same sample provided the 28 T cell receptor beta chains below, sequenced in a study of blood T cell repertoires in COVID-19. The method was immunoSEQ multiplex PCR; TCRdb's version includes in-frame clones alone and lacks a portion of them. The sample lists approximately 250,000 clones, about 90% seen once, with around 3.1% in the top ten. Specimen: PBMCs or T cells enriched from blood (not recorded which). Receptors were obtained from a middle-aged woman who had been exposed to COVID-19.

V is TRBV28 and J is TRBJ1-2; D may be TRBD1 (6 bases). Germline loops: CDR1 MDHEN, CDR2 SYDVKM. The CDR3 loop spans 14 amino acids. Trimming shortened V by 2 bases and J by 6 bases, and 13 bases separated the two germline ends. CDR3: CASSLPWTADGYTF. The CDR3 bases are TGTGCCAGCAGTTTACCTTGGACAGCTGATGGCTACACCTTC.

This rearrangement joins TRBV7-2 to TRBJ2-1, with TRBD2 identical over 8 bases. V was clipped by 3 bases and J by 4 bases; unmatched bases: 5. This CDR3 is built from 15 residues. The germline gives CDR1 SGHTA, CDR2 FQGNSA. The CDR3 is CASSFGGGRYNEQFF. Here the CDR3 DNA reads TGTGCCAGCAGCTTCGGCGGGGGGCGGTACAATGAGCAGTTCTTC.

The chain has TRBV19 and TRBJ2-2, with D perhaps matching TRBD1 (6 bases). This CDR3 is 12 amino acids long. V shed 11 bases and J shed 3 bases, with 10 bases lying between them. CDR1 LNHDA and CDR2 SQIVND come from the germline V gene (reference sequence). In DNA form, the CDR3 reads TGTGCCGGACAGAGGGACACCGGGGAGCTGTTTTTT. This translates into CAGQRDTGELFF.

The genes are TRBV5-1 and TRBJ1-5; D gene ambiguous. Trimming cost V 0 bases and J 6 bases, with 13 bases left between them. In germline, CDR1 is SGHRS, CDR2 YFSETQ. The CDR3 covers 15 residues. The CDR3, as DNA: TGCGCCAGCAGCTTGGCCGGGTACGGGAGTCAGCCCCAGCATTTT. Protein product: CASSLAGYGSQPQHF.

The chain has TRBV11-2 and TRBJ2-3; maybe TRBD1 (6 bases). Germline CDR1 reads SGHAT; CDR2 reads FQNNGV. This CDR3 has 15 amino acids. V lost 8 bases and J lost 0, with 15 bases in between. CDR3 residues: CASHNLGQSTDTQYF. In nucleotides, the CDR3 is TGTGCCAGCCATAATCTCGGACAGAGCACAGATACGCAGTATTTT.

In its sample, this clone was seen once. The CDR3 region has the DNA TGTGCCAGCAGCCGTCCTTATAATTCACCCCTCCACTTT. Its translation: CASSRPYNSPLHF. This chain uses TRBV7-2 with TRBJ1-6; D remains ambiguous. CDR3 length: 13 amino acids. The germline V gene has CDR1 SGHTA and CDR2 FQGNSA. V shed 5 bases and J shed 4 bases, with 6 bases lying between them.

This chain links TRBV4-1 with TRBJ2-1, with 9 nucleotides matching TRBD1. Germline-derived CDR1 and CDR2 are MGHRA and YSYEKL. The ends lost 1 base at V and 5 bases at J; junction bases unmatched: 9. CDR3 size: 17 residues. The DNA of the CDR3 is TGCGCCAGCAGCCAAGTTATACCGGGACAGGGCCACAATGAGCAGTTCTTC. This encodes CASSQVIPGQGHNEQFF.

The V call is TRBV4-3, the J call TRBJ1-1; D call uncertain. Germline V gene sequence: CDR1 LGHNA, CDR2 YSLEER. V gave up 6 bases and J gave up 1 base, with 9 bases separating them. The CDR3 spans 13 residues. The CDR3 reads CASSKSGNTEAFF. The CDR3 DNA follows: TGCGCCAGCAGTAAATCGGGGAACACTGAAGCTTTCTTT.

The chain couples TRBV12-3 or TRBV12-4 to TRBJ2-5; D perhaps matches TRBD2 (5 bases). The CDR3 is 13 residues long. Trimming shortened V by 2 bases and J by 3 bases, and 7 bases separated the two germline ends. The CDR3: CASSLWEKETQYF. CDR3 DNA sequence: TGTGCCAGCAGTTTATGGGAGAAAGAGACCCAGTACTTC.

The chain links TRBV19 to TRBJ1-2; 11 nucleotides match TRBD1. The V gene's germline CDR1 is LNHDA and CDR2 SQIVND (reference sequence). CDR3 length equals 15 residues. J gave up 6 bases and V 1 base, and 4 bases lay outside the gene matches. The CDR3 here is CASSIADRGRNGYTF. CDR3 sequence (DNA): TGTGCCAGTAGTATAGCGGACAGGGGGCGAAATGGCTACACCTTC.

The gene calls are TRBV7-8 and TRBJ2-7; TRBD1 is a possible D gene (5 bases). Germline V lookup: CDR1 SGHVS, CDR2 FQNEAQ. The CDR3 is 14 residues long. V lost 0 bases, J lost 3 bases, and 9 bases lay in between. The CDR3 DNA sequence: TGTGCCAGCAGCTTAGCGCACAGGTACTACGAGCAGTACGTC. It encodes CASSLAHRYYEQYV.

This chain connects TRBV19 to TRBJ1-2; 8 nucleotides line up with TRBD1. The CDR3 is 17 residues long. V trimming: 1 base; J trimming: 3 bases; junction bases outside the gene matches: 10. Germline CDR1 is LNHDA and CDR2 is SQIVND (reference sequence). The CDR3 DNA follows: TGTGCCAGTAGTATAGTTTGGGGACAGGCCTCACACTATGGCTACACCTTC. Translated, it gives CASSIVWGQASHYGYTF.

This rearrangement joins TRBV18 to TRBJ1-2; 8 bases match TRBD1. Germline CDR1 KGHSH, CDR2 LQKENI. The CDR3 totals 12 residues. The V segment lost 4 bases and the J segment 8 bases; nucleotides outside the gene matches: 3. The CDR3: CASSRDRNGYTF. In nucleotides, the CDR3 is TGTGCCAGCTCACGGGACAGGAACGGCTACACCTTC.

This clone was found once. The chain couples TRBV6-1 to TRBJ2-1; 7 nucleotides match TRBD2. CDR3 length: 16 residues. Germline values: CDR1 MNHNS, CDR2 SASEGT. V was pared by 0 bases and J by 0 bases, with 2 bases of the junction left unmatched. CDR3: CASSEAGTTSYNEQFF. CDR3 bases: TGTGCCAGCAGTGAAGCGGGGACTACCTCCTACAATGAGCAGTTCTTC.

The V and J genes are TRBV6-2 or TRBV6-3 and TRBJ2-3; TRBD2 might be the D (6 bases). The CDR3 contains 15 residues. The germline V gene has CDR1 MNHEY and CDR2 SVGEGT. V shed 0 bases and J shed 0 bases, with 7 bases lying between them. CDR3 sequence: CASSYSSGSTDTQYF. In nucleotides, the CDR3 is TGTGCCAGCAGTTACTCCAGCGGGAGCACAGATACGCAGTATTTT.

CDR3: CASALGPLGYNEQFF. The CDR3, as DNA: TGTGCTAGTGCCTTGGGGCCCTTGGGATACAATGAGCAGTTCTTC. V and J are TRBV12-5 and TRBJ2-1; D is possibly TRBD1 (5 bases). This CDR3 contains 15 residues. Germline V gives CDR1 LGHNT, CDR2 FRNRAP. V gave up 7 bases and J gave up 4 bases, with 17 bases separating them.

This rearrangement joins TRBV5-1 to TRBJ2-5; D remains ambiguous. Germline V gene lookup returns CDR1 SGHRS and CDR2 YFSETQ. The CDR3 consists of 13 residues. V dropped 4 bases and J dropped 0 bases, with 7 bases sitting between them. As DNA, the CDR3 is TGCGCCAGCAGCCCCTCGTACCAAGAGACCCAGTACTTC. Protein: CASSPSYQETQYF.

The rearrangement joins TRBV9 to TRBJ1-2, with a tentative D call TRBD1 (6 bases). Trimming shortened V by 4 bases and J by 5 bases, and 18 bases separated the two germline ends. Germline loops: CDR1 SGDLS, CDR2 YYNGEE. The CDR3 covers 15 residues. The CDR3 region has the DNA TGTGCCAGCAGCCCATTGGACAGACAGCTTTATGGCTACACCTTC. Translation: CASSPLDRQLYGYTF. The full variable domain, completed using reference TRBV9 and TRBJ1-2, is DSGVTQTPKHLITATGQRVTLRCSPRSGDLSVYWYQQSLDQGLQFLIQYYNGEERAKGNILERFSAQQFPDLHSELNLSSLELGDSALYFCASSPLDRQLYGYTFGSGTRLTVV.

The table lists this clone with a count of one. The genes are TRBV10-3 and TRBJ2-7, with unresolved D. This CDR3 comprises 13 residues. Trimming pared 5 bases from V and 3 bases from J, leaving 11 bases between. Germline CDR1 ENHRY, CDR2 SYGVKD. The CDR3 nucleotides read TGTGCCATCAGTTCCTCCCCGGGCTACGAGCAGTACGTC. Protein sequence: CAISSSPGYEQYV.

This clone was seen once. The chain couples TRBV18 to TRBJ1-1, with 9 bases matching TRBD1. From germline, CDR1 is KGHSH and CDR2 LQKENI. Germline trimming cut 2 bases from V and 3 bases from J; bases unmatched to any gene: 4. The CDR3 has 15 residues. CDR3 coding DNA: TGTGCCAGCTCACCAAAGGGACAGGGTTACACTGAAGCTTTCTTT. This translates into CASSPKGQGYTEAFF.

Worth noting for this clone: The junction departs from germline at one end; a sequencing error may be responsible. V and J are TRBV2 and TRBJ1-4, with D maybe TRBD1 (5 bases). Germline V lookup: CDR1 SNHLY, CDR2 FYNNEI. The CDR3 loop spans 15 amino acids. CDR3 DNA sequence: TGTGCCAGCAGTGGACAGCCTGCAACTAATGAAAAGCTGTTTTTT. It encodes CASSGQPATNEKLFF.

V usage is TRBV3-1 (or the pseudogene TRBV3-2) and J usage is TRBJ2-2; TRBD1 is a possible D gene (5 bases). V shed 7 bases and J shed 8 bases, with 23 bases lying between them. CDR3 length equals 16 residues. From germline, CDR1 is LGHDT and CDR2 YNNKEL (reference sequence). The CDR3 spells CASTLIGGAAGGELFF. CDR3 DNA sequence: TGTGCCAGCACCCTTATTGGCGGCGCCGCAGGGGGGGAGCTGTTTTTT.

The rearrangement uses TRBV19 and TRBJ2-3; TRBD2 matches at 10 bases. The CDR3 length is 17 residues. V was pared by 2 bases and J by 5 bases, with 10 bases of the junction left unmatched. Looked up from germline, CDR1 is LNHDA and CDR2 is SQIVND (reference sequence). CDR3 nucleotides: TGTGCCAGTAGTATAACCTCCAGCGGGGGGGCCGAAGATACGCAGTATTTT. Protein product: CASSITSSGGAEDTQYF.

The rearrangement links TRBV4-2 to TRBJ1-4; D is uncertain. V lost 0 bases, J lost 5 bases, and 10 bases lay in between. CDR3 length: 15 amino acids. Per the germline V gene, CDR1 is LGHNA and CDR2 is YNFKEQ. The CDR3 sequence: CASSQEVNRNEKLFF. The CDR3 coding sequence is TGTGCCAGCAGCCAAGAGGTCAACAGAAATGAAAAACTGTTTTTT.

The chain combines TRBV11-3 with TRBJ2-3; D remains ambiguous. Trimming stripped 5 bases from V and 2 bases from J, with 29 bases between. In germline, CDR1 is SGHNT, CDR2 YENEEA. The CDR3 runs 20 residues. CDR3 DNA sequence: TGTGCCAGCAGCCGTATTTCTTCGTCGCCTAGACCGTTTTACACAGATACGCAGTATTTT. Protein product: CASSRISSSPRPFYTDTQYF.

In DNA, the CDR3 is TGTGCCAGTAGTATAGAATCGCGGCCTAACTATGGCTACACCTTC. Encoded protein: CASSIESRPNYGYTF. The rearrangement joins TRBV19 to TRBJ1-2; D is unresolved. V was trimmed by 0 bases and J by 0 bases, leaving 8 bases between them. This CDR3 contains 15 residues. Per the germline V gene, CDR1 is LNHDA and CDR2 is SQIVND (reference sequence). Full variable domain (remainder filled in from reference TRBV19 and TRBJ1-2): DGGITQSPKYLFRKEGQNVTLSCEQNLNHDAMYWYRQDPGQGLRLIYYSQIVNDFQKGDIAEGYSVSREKKESFPLTVTSAQKNPTAFYLCASSIESRPNYGYTFGSGTRLTVV.

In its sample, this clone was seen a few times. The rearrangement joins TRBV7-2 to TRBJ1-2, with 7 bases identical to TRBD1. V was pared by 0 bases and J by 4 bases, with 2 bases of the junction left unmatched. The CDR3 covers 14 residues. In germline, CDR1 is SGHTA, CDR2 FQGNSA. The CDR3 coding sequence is TGTGCCAGCAGCTTAGCGTCAGGGGGCTATGGCTACACCTTC. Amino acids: CASSLASGGYGYTF.

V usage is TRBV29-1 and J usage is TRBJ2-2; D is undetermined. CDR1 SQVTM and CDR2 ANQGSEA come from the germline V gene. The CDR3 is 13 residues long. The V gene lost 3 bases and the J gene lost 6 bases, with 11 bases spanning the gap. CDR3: CSVDAGEAGELFF. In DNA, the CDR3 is TGCAGCGTTGATGCCGGAGAGGCCGGGGAGCTGTTTTTT.